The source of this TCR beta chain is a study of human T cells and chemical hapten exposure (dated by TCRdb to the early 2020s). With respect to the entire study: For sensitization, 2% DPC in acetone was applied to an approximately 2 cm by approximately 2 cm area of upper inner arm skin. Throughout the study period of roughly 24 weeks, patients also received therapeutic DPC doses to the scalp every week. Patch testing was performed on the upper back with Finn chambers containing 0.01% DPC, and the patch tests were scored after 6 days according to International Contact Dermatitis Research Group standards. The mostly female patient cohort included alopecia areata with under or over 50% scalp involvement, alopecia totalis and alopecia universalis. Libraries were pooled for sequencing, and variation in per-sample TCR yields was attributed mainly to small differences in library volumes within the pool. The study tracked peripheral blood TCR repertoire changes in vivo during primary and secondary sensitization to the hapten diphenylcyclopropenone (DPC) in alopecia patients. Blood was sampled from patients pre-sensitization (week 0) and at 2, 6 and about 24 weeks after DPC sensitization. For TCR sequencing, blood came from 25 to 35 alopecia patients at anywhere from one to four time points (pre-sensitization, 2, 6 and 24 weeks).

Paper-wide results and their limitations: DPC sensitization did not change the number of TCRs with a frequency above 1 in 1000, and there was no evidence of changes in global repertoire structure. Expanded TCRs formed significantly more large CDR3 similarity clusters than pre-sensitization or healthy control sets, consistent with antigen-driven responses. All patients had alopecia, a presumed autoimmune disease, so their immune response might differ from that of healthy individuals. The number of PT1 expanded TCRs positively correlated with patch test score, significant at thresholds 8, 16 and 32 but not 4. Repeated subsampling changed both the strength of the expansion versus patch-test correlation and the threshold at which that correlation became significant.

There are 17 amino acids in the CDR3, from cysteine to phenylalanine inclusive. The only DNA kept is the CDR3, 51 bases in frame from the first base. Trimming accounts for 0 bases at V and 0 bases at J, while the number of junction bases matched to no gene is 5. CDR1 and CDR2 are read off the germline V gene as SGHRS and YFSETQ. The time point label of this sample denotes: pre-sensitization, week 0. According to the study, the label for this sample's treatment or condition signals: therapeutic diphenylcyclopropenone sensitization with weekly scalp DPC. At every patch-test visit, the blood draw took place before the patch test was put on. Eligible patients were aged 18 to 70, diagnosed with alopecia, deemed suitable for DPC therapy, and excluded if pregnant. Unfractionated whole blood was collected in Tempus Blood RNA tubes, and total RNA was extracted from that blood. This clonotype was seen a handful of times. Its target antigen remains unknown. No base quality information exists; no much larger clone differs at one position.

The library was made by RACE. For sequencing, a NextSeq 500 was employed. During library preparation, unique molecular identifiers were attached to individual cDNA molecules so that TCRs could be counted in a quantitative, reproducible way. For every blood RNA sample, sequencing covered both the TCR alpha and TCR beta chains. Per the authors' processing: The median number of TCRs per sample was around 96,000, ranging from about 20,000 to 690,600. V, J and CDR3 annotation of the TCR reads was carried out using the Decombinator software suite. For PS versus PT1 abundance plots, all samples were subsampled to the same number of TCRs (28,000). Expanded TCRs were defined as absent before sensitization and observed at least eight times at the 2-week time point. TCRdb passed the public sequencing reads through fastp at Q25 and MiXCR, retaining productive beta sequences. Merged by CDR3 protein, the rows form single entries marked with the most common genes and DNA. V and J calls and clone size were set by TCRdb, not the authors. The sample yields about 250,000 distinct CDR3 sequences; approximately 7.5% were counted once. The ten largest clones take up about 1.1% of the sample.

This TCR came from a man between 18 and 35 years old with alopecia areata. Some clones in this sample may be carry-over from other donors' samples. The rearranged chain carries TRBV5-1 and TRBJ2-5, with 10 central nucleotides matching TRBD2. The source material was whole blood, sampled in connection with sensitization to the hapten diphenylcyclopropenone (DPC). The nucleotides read TGCGCCAGCAGCTTGGTCCTAGCGGGGGCAAACCAAGAGACCCAGTACTTC. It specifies CASSLVLAGANQETQYF.